This T cell receptor (beta chain) originates from a study of ipilimumab plus nivolumab after autologous stem cell transplantation. Study-level findings and limits: The authors say TCR, Treg and microbiome findings warrant further study.

Points on this clone: The antigen is undetermined.

Starting 14 to 28 days after autologous transplant, ipilimumab 1 mg/kg was given. The germline V gene encodes CDR1 MNHNS and CDR2 SASEGT. CDR3 length: 16 amino acids. V was clipped by 3 bases and J by 4 bases; unmatched bases: 8. The assay was immunoSEQ multiplex PCR, and TCRdb's table has in-frame clones only and misses some. The table lists roughly 45,000 clones, roughly 90% of them singletons. This TCR was sampled from a male donor with multiple myeloma. J is TRBJ1-3 and V is TRBV6-1; 8 bases agree with TRBD1. Sequenced material: PBMCs, taken in a trial of ipilimumab plus nivolumab as post-transplant consolidation. CDR3 protein: CASSDPRTGRGNTIYF. The CDR3 coding sequence is TGTGCCAGCAGTGACCCCAGGACAGGGAGGGGAAACACCATATATTTT.